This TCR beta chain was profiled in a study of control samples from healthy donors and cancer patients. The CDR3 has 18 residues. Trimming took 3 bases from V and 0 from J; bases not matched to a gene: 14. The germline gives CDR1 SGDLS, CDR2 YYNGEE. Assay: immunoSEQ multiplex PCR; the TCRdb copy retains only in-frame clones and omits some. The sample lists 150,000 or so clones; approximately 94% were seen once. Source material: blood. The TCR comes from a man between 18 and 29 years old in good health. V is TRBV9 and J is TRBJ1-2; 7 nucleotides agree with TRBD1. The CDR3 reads CASSANTGEPEANYGYTF. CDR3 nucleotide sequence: TGTGCCAGCAGCGCCAATACAGGGGAGCCTGAAGCTAACTATGGCTACACCTTC. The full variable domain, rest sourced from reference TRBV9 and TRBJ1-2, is DSGVTQTPKHLITATGQRVTLRCSPRSGDLSVYWYQQSLDQGLQFLIQYYNGEERAKGNILERFSAQQFPDLHSELNLSSLELGDSALYFCASSANTGEPEANYGYTFGSGTRLTVV.